This T cell receptor (beta chain) was obtained from a study of cytomegalovirus exposure and HLA in healthy donors. General study points: Sequencing likely produced, as an artifact, a cluster of highly shared sequence variants. In an earlier analysis, about 87% or about 30%: the productive usage of most TCR beta V segments. Reported performance of the classifier showed diagnosis of cytomegalovirus status with high specificity and sensitivity. The study flagged some 180 TCR beta chains as cytomegalovirus-associated.

Both 60 Vbeta primers and 13 Jbeta primers went into the PCR. Only in-frame clones appear in the TCRdb table, and some are missing; sequencing was by immunoSEQ multiplex PCR. Among about 36,000 clones listed, over 60% were seen once. The CDR3 spans 18 residues. This clone was observed at least ten times. Its antigen is undetermined. Sequenced: PBMCs. The chain combines TRBV12-1 with TRBJ1-4. TRBV12-1 has pseudogene status. The source of this sequence is a man younger than 40 in good health and CMV-seronegative. CDR3 sequence: CASSSPRAAGGTNEKLFF. CDR3 coding DNA: TGTGCCAGCAGCTCCCCCCGCGCAGCGGGTGGTACTAATGAAAAACTGTTTTTT.